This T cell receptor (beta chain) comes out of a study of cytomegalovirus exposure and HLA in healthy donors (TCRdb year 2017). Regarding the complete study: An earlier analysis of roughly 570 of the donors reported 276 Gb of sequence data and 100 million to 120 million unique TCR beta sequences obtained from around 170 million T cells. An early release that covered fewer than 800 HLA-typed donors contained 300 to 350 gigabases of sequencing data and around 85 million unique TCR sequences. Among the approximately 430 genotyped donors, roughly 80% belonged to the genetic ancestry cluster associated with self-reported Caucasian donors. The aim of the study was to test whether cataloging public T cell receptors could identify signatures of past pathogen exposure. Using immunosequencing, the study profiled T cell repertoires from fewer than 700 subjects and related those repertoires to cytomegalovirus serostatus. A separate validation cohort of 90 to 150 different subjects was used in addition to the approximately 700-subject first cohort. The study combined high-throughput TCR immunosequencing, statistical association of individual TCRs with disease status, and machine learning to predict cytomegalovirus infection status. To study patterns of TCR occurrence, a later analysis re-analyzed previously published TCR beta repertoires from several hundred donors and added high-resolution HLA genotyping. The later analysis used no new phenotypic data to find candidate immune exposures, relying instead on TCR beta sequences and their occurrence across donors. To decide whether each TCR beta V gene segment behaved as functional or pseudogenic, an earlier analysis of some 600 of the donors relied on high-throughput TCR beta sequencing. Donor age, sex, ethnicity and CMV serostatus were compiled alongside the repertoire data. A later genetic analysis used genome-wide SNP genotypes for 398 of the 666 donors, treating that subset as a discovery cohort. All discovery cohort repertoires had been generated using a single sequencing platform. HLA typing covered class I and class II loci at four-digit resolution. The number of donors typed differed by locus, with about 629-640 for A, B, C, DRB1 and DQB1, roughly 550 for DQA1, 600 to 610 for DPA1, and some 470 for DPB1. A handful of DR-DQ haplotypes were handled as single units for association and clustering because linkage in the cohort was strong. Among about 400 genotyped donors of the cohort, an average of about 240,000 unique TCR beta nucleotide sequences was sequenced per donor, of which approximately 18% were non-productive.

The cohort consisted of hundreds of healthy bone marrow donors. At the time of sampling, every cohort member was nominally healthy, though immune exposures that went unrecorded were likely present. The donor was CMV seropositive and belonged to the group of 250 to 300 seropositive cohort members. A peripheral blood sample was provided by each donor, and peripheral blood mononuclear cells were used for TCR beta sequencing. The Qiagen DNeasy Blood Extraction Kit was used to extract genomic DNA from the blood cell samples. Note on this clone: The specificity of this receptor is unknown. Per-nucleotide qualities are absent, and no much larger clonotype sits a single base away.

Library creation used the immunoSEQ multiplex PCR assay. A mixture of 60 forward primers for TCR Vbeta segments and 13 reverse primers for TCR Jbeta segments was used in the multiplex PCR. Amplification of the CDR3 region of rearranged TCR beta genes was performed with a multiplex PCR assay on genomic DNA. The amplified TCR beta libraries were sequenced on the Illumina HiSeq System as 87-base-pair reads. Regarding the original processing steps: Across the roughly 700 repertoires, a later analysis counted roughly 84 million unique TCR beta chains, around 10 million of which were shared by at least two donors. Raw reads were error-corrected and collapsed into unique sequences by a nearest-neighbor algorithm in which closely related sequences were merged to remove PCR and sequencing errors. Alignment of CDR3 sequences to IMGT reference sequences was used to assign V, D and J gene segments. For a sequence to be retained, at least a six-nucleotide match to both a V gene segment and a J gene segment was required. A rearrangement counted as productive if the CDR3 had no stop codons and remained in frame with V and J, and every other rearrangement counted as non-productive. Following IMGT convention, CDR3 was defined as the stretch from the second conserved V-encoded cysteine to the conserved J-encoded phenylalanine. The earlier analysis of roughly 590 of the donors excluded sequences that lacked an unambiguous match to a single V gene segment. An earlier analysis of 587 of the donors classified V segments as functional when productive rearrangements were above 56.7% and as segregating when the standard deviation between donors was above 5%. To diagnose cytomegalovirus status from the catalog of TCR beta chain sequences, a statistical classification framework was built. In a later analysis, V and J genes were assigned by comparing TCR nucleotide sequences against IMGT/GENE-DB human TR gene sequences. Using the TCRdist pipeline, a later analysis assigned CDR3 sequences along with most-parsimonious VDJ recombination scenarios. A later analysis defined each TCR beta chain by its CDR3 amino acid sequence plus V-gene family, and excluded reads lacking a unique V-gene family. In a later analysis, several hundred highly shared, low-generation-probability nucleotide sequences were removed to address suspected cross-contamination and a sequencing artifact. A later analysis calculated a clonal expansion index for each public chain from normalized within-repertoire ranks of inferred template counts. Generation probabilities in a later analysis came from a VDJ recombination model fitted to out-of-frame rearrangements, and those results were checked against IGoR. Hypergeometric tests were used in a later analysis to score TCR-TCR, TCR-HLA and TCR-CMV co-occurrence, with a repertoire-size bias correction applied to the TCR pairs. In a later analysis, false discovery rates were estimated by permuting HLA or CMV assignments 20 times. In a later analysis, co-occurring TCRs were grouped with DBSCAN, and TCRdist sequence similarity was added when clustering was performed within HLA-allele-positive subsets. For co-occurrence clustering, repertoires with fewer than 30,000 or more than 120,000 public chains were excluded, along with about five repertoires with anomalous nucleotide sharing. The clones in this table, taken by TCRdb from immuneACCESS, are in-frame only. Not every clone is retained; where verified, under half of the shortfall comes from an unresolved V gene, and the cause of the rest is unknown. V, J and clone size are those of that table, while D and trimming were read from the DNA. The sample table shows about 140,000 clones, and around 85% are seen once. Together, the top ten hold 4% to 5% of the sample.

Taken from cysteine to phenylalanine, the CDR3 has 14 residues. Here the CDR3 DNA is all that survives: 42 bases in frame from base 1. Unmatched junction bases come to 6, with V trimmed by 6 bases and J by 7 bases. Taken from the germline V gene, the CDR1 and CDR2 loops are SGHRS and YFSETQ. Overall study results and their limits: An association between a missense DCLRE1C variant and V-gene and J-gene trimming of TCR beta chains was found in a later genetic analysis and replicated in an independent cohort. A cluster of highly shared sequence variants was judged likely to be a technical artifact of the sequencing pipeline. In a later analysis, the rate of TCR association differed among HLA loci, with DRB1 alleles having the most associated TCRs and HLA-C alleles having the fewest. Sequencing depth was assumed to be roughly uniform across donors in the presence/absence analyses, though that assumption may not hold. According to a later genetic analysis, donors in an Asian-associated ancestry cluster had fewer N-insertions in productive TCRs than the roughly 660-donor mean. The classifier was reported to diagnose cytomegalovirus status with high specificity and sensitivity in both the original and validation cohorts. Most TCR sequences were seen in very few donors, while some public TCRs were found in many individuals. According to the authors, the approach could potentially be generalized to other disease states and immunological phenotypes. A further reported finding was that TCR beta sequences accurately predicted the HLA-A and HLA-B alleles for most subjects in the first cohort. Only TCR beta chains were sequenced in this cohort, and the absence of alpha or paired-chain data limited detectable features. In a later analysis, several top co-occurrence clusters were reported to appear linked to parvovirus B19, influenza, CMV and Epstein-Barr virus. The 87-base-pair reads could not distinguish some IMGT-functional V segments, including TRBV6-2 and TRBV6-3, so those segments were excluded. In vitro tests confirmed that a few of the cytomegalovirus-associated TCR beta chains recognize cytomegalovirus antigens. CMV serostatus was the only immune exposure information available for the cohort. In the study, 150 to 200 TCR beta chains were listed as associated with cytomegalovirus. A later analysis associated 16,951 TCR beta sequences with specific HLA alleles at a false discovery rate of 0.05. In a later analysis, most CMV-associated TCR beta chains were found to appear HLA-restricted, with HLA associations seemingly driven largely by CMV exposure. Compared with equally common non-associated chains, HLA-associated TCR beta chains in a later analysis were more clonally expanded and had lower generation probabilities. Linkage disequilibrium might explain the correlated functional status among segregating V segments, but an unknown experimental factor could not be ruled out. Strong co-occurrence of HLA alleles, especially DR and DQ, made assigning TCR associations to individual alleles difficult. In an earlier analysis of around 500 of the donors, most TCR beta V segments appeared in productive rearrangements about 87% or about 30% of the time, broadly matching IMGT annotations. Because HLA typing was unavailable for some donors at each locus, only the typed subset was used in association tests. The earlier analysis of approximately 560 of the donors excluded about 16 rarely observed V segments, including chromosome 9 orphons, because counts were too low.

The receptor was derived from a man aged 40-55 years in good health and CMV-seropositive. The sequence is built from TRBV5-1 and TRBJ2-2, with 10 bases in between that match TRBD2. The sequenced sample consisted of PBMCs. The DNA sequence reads TGCGCCAGCACCTCTAGCGGGAGAGACGGGGAGCTGTTTTTT. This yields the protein CASTSSGRDGELFF.